The following is a T cell receptor beta chain sequence with its context. The data were taken from a study of blood T cell repertoires in COVID-19. Study-wide context: Acute-phase and convalescent COVID-19 samples originated in the United States, Italy and Spain. In each case, the material was cDNA or gDNA derived from T cells, B-cell-depleted T cells, or PBMCs.

Per the original data handling: Nucleated cell number was recorded as an estimate derived from reference gene primer amplification. Method: immunoSEQ multiplex PCR; TCRdb's copy keeps in-frame clones and lacks some. Clonal size and the V and J genes are those of that table, whereas D and trimming came from the DNA. The sample has 200,000 or so clones, around nine tenths seen once. Cohorts were assigned according to the clinical history that participants reported. CDR1 and CDR2 from the germline V gene are SGHNT and YYREEE (reference sequence). V was pared by 4 bases and J by 5 bases, with 18 bases between. The length of the CDR3 is 15 residues.

This rearrangement joins TRBV5-4 to TRBJ1-1, with D perhaps TRBD1 (5 bases). The receptor's source is a man aged 30 to 39 in a cohort exposed to, infected with or recovered from COVID-19 (not recorded which). Sample: PBMCs or T cells enriched from blood (not recorded which). The CDR3 loop reads CASSGSGAVQTEAFF. In DNA, the CDR3 is TGTGCCAGCAGCGGGTCTGGGGCAGTTCAGACTGAAGCTTTCTTT.